The following is a TCR beta chain sequence with its context. This record belongs to a study of blood T cell repertoires in COVID-19. Study context: Both acute and convalescent COVID-19 samples were obtained from the United States, Italy and Spain. The cDNA or gDNA used as material had been derived from T cells, B-cell-depleted T cells, or PBMCs.

As handled by the study authors: Counts of nucleated cells, estimated from reference gene primer amplification, were obtained. Generated by immunoSEQ multiplex PCR, the TCRdb table keeps only in-frame clones and is missing some. For V, J and clone size, that table is used; D and trimming come from the DNA. Of approximately 69,000 clones listed, around 79% are singletons. V shed 4 bases and J 8 bases; nucleotides not matched to a gene: 8. Germline V gene data show CDR1 as SGHRS and CDR2 as YFSETQ. The CDR3 is 14 residues long. Sequencing was carried out using peripheral blood. The source is a man aged 55 to 70 with acute or convalescent COVID-19. V gene TRBV5-1 combines with J gene TRBJ1-2, with 10 bases fitting TRBD1. The DNA of the CDR3 is TGCGCCAGCAGCACGGACAGGGGGTTAGACGGCTACACCTTC. Its translation: CASSTDRGLDGYTF.